This TCR beta chain was captured in a study of beta chain features in type 1 diabetes. Study-wide findings and caveats: When Type 1 diabetes patients were examined, their TCRB CDR3s proved moderately but significantly shorter in all four CD4+ subsets.

This clone was found a few times. Its specificity is not known. This CDR3 region has 14 residues. With 7 bases removed from V and 2 bases from J, the gap between germline ends came to 15 bases. Looked up from germline, CDR1 is ENHRY and CDR2 is SYGVKD. cDNA synthesis used the whole RNA isolate, giving expressed TCRB sequences. Clones were sequenced by immunoSEQ multiplex PCR, and TCRdb holds only the in-frame ones, with some missing. The sample has some 270,000 clones; roughly 11% are singletons. Donors underwent one heparinised blood draw, around 100 mL on average. Source material: naive CD4+ T cells from blood. The chain carries TRBV10-3 and TRBJ2-7; TRBD1 might be the D (6 bases). The receptor was derived from a man aged 25 to 40 with type 1 diabetes. The CDR3 spells CAITRQVNAYEQYF. In nucleotides, the CDR3 is TGTGCCATCACCAGACAGGTAAACGCCTACGAGCAGTACTTC.